This TCR beta chain was obtained from a study of technical replicates of blood from four donors. Profiled with immunoSEQ multiplex PCR; TCRdb holds only in-frame clones, not every one. The sample lists tens of thousands of clones; about 96% were seen once. CDR3 length: 18 residues. V was clipped by 9 bases and J by 4 bases; unmatched bases: 22. Germline CDR1 and CDR2: MNHEY and SMNVEV (reference sequence). The sequence derives from a human donor in good health. The chain employs TRBV27 and TRBJ1-2; 8 positions match TRBD1. Sequences were obtained from T cells isolated from PBMCs. The CDR3 spells CASREKPGQDGLSYGYTF. CDR3 in DNA: TGTGCCAGTCGCGAAAAACCGGGACAGGACGGTCTAAGCTATGGCTACACCTTC.